This record looks at one TCR beta chain sequence and its context. Germline V gives CDR1 KGHSH, CDR2 LQKENI. CDR3 length: 14 residues. V shed 3 bases, J shed 4 bases, and the junction held 5 bases outside the gene matches. These data belong to a study of blood T cell repertoires in COVID-19. About the study: Material from acute and convalescent COVID-19 was sourced from the United States, Italy and Spain.

Assay: immunoSEQ multiplex PCR; the TCRdb copy retains only in-frame clones and omits some. The table includes under 500,000 clones, roughly 89% detected once. The specimen sequenced was peripheral blood. This receptor was identified in a woman in her thirties with acute or convalescent COVID-19. The J gene is TRBJ1-1, the V gene TRBV18; 7 bases are shared with TRBD1. The CDR3 sequence: CASSPQQGSTEAFF. Written as DNA, the CDR3 is TGTGCCAGCTCACCCCAACAGGGGAGCACTGAAGCTTTCTTT.